A single sample gave rise to the 6 T cell receptor beta chains below, sequenced in a study of blood T cell repertoires in COVID-19. Assay used: immunoSEQ multiplex PCR; TCRdb lists only in-frame clones, some missing. The sample shows roughly 300,000 clones, roughly nine tenths of them seen only once. Sequencing was done on a sample of peripheral blood. Receptors were obtained from a woman in her twenties or thirties with COVID-19, enrolled during active disease.

The chain links TRBV5-1 to TRBJ2-1, with 10 bases matching TRBD2. V shed 0 bases, J shed 6 bases, and the junction held 3 bases outside the gene matches. The CDR3 consists of 15 residues. The V gene's germline CDR1 is SGHRS and CDR2 YFSETQ. The CDR3 sequence is CASSLGSGGPNEQFF. The CDR3, as DNA: TGCGCCAGCAGCTTGGGTAGCGGGGGGCCCAATGAGCAGTTCTTC.

V gene TRBV11-2 combines with J gene TRBJ1-4, with TRBD1 matching 9 bases. With 8 bases clipped from V and 5 bases from J, the junction kept 3 bases outside the gene matches. CDR3 size: 13 residues. In germline, CDR1 is SGHAT, CDR2 FQNNGV. CDR3 DNA: TGTGCCAGCCGGGGACAGGGAAATGAAAAACTGTTTTTT. This translates into CASRGQGNEKLFF.

The rearrangement uses TRBV9 and TRBJ1-6; D not certain. V gave up 2 bases and J gave up 0 bases, with 6 bases separating them. Germline values: CDR1 SGDLS, CDR2 YYNGEE. The CDR3 has 15 residues. CDR3 loop: CASSVGRSYNSPLHF. The CDR3 DNA reads TGTGCCAGCAGCGTTGGCCGCTCCTATAATTCACCCCTCCACTTT.

The genes are TRBV5-1 and TRBJ2-2, with 11 bases identical to TRBD1. Germline loops: CDR1 SGHRS, CDR2 YFSETQ. Trimming removed 1 base from V and 5 bases from J; junction bases left unmatched: 13. The CDR3 loop spans 19 amino acids. This CDR3 is CASSLHPQAGTGGTGELFF. CDR3 coding DNA: TGCGCCAGCAGCTTGCATCCTCAGGCCGGGACAGGGGGTACCGGGGAGCTGTTTTTT.

The chain carries TRBV2 and TRBJ2-5, with a possible D match to TRBD2 (6 bases). The germline gives CDR1 SNHLY, CDR2 FYNNEI. V shed 11 bases and J shed 9 bases, with 22 bases lying between them. CDR3 length: 13 amino acids. This CDR3 is CAGYGLPLRSQYF. CDR3 bases: TGTGCCGGCTATGGACTACCCCTACGGTCCCAGTACTTC.

The genes are TRBV7-9 and TRBJ2-6; possible D gene TRBD1, 5 bases. The germline V and J ends were trimmed by 6 bases and 2 bases, with 11 bases remaining between them. The CDR3 spans 15 residues. Germline V gives CDR1 SEHNR, CDR2 FQNEAQ (reference sequence). CDR3 DNA: TGTGCCAGCAGACCGACAGAAGCTGGGGCCAACGTCCTGACTTTC. Translated: CASRPTEAGANVLTF.